This is a list of T cell receptor beta chains from one sample in a study of cytomegalovirus exposure and HLA in healthy donors. Sequencing used immunoSEQ multiplex PCR; TCRdb keeps in-frame clones, though not all of them. This table has about 160,000 clones, 80% appearing once. Sequencing was carried out using PBMCs. Every receptor here comes from a man aged 18 to 30 in good health and CMV-seropositive. Each CDR3 is given with its conserved first and last residue. A D gene is named only where the DNA matches it firmly. Size tells how often a clone was seen (once, few, many) or the class of an expanded clone, and some rows leave it out.

V	D	J	size	CDR3	DNA
TRBV11-2	TRBD1	TRBJ2-1	NA	CASSLTTGGDNEQFF	TGTGCCAGCAGCTTAACGACAGGGGGGGACAATGAGCAGTTCTTC
TRBV6-5	TRBD1	TRBJ2-7	NA	CASSRQGYYEQYF	TGTGCCAGCAGTCGACAGGGGTACTACGAGCAGTACTTC
TRBV10-2	TRBD1	TRBJ2-7	NA	CASSEPGTGVVEQYF	TGCGCCAGCAGTGAGCCTGGGACAGGCGTAGTCGAGCAGTACTTC
TRBV4-1	NA	TRBJ2-7	once	CASSQLAESSYEQYF	TGCGCCAGCAGCCAATTGGCGGAGTCCTCCTACGAGCAGTACTTC
TRBV25-1	NA	TRBJ1-3	NA	CASSQGSGNTIYF	TGTGCCAGCAGTCAGGGATCTGGAAACACCATATATTTT
TRBV4-2	NA	TRBJ1-6	NA	CASSQAARQAGSSPLHF	TGTGCCAGCAGCCAAGCGGCCAGACAGGCGGGTAGTTCACCCCTCCACTTT
TRBV5-1	NA	TRBJ2-2	NA	CASRPHGGNTGELFF	TGCGCCAGCAGACCCCACGGGGGGAACACCGGGGAGCTGTTTTTT
TRBV5-8	TRBD2	TRBJ2-1	NA	CASSPGGGGSNEQFF	TGTGCCAGCAGCCCCGGGGGGGGCGGGTCGAATGAGCAGTTCTTC
TRBV6-1	NA	TRBJ2-2	NA	CASSEMTASTGELFF	TGTGCCAGCAGTGAGATGACAGCCAGCACCGGGGAGCTGTTTTTT
TRBV19	TRBD1	TRBJ1-5	NA	CARIDRGNSNQPQHF	TGTGCCAGAATCGACAGGGGAAATAGCAATCAGCCCCAGCATTTT
TRBV5-4	TRBD2	TRBJ2-5	NA	CASSSPPGGEETQYF	TGTGCCAGCAGCTCCCCCCCTGGGGGGGAAGAGACCCAGTACTTC
TRBV5-1	NA	TRBJ2-1	NA	CASSSLLGATSEQFF	TGCGCCAGCAGCTCGCTTTTGGGGGCCACGAGTGAGCAGTTCTTC
TRBV5-5	TRBD1	TRBJ1-2	NA	CASSLTGGEYGYTF	TGTGCCAGCAGCTTGACAGGGGGCGAGTATGGCTACACCTTC
TRBV5-1	NA	TRBJ2-2	NA	CASSLDRTNTGELFF	TGCGCCAGCAGCTTGGACAGGACGAACACCGGGGAGCTGTTTTTT
TRBV6-5	TRBD1	TRBJ1-5	NA	CASSYSGTAIQPQHF	TGTGCCAGCAGTTACTCAGGGACAGCGATTCAGCCCCAGCATTTT
TRBV23-1	NA	TRBJ1-2	NA	CASGGKKLPYGYTF	TGCGCCAGTGGAGGGAAAAAGCTCCCCTATGGCTACACCTTC
TRBV9	NA	TRBJ2-7	NA	CASSVVAGALYEQYF	TGTGCCAGCAGCGTAGTGGCAGGGGCTTTGTACGAGCAGTACTTC
TRBV4-3	TRBD1	TRBJ1-2	NA	CASSQVGQSYGYTF	TGCGCCAGCAGCCAAGTGGGACAGTCCTATGGCTACACCTTC
TRBV2	TRBD2	TRBJ2-1	NA	CASSGLAGTEQFF	TGTGCCAGCAGTGGACTAGCGGGAACTGAGCAGTTCTTC
TRBV5-4	NA	TRBJ2-1	few	CASSSDRYNEQFF	TGTGCCAGCAGCTCGGACAGATACAATGAGCAGTTCTTC
TRBV7-9	TRBD2	TRBJ2-1	NA	CASSLGSGSYNEQFF	TGTGCCAGCAGCTTAGGTAGCGGGTCCTACAATGAGCAGTTCTTC
TRBV7-2	TRBD1	TRBJ1-1	NA	CASRWDSDTEAFF	TGTGCCAGCAGGTGGGACAGCGACACTGAAGCTTTCTTT
TRBV13	NA	TRBJ1-3	NA	CASSSYESGGNTIYF	TGTGCCAGCAGTTCCTATGAATCCGGGGGAAACACCATATATTTT
TRBV7-9	NA	TRBJ2-2	NA	CASSLGAGIHGELFF	TGTGCCAGCAGCTTAGGCGCGGGCATTCACGGGGAGCTGTTTTTT
TRBV2	TRBD1	TRBJ2-1	NA	CARNRDRGDNEQFF	TGTGCCAGGAACCGGGACAGGGGAGACAATGAGCAGTTCTTC
TRBV5-1	NA	TRBJ2-3	NA	CASSLGTPSTDTQYF	TGCGCCAGCAGCCTTGGGACACCTAGCACAGATACGCAGTATTTT
TRBV4-3	TRBD1	TRBJ1-4	NA	CASSHPGGNEKLFF	TGCGCCAGCAGCCATCCAGGGGGAAATGAAAAACTGTTTTTT
TRBV30	NA	TRBJ2-3	NA	CAWVDSLGTDTQYF	TGTGCCTGGGTGGACTCCCTCGGCACAGATACGCAGTATTTT
TRBV7-8	NA	TRBJ1-1	NA	CASTPGGTEAFF	TGTGCCAGCACCCCAGGCGGGACTGAAGCTTTCTTT
TRBV4-3	TRBD1	TRBJ2-7	NA	CASSPGQGSYEQYF	TGCGCCAGCAGCCCCGGACAGGGTTCCTACGAGCAGTACTTC
TRBV29-1	TRBD1	TRBJ2-7	NA	CSVEDPQGAWNEQYF	TGCAGCGTTGAAGATCCGCAGGGGGCGTGGAACGAGCAGTACTTC
TRBV7-6	NA	TRBJ1-5	NA	CASSLAPGAASQPQHF	TGTGCCAGCAGCTTAGCTCCAGGGGCCGCGAGCCAGCCCCAGCATTTT
TRBV7-9	TRBD2	TRBJ2-5	NA	CASSLSPSSGAPQETQYF	TGTGCCAGCAGCTTATCCCCCTCTAGCGGGGCCCCACAAGAGACCCAGTACTTC
TRBV15	NA	TRBJ1-6	NA	CATSRDPPGTTPHF	TGTGCCACCAGCAGAGATCCACCGGGAACCACCCCCCACTTT
TRBV9	TRBD1	TRBJ2-2	NA	CASSPTGEDGELFF	TGTGCCAGCAGCCCGACAGGGGAAGACGGGGAGCTGTTTTTT
TRBV6-4	TRBD2	TRBJ2-2	NA	CASRLAGDTGELFF	TGTGCCAGCAGACTAGCGGGGGACACCGGGGAGCTGTTTTTT
TRBV29-1	TRBD1	TRBJ1-1	NA	CSVGQGSRNTEAFF	TGCAGCGTTGGACAGGGAAGTAGGAACACTGAAGCTTTCTTT
TRBV9	NA	TRBJ2-3	NA	CASSVGPAGTDTQYF	TGTGCCAGCAGCGTAGGTCCGGCGGGCACAGATACGCAGTATTTT
TRBV15	NA	TRBJ2-3	NA	CATSRVQVTDTQYF	TGTGCCACCAGCAGAGTTCAGGTCACAGATACGCAGTATTTT